This T cell receptor (beta chain) was recorded in a study of blood T cells in healthy people across ages. Regarding the study as a whole: Higher diversity and more naive CD4+ cells were features of long-lived donors, compared to aged donors. Strong correlation existed between TCR beta diversity and naive T cell percentage.

About this clonotype itself: Its antigen remains unidentified.

V dropped 1 base and J dropped 4; count of bases not matched to a gene: 3. The CDR3 length is 16 residues. Looked up from germline, CDR1 is SGHKS and CDR2 is YYEKEE (reference sequence). A sample-barcoded 5' primer and a J-beta primer mix were used in a second PCR of roughly 7 to 11 cycles. With 12 random nucleotides, a template-switch adaptor tagged each individual cDNA molecule. TCRdb reprocessed the 5' RACE reads via MiXCR and lists one record per CDR3 protein. Among 1.8 million or so distinct CDR3 sequences listed, around 42% were seen once. The receptor was derived from a human donor in good health. The sample comprised blood. The chain recombines TRBV5-5 with TRBJ2-1, with 12 positions matching TRBD2. The CDR3 loop is CASSLLAGGKYNEQFF. For the CDR3, the DNA is TGTGCCAGCAGCTTGCTAGCGGGGGGGAAATACAATGAGCAGTTCTTC. Filled out from reference TRBV5-5 and TRBJ2-1, the complete variable domain reads DAGVTQSPTHLIKTRGQQVTLRCSPISGHKSVSWYQQVLGQGPQFIFQYYEKEERGRGNFPDRFSARQFPNYSSELNVNALLLGDSALYLCASSLLAGGKYNEQFFGPGTRLTVL.